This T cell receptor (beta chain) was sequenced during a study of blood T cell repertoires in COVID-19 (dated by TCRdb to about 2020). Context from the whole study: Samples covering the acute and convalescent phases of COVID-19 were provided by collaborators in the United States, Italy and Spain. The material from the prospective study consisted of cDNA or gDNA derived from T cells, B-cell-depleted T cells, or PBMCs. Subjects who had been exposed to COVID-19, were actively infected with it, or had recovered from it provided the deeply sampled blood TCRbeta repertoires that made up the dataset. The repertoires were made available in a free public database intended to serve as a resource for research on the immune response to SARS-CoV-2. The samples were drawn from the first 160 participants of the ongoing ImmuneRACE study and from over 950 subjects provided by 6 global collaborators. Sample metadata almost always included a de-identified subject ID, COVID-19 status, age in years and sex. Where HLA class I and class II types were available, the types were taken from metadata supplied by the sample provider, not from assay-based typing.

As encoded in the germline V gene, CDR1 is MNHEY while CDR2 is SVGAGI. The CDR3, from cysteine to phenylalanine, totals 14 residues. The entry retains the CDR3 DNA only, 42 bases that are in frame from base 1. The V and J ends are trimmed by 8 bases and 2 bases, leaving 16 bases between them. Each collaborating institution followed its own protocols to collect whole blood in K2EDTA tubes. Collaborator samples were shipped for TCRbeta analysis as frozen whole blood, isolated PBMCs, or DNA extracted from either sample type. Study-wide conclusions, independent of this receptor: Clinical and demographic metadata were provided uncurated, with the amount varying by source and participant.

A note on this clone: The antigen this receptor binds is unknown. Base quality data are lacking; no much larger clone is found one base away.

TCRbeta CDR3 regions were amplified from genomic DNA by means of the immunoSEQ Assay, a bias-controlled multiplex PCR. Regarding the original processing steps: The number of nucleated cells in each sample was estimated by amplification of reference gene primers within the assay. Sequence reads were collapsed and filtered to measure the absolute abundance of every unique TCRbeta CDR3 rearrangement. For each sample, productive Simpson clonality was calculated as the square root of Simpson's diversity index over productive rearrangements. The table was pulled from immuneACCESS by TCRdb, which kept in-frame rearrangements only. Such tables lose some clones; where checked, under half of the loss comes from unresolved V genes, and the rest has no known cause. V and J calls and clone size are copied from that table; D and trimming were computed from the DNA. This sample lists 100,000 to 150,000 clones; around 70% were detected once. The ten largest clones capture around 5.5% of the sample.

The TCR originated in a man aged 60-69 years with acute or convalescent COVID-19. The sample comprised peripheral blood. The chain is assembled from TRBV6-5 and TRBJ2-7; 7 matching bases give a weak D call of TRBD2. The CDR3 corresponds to CASLPRGGTYEQYF. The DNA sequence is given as TGTGCCAGCCTCCCCAGGGGAGGGACCTACGAGCAGTACTTC.